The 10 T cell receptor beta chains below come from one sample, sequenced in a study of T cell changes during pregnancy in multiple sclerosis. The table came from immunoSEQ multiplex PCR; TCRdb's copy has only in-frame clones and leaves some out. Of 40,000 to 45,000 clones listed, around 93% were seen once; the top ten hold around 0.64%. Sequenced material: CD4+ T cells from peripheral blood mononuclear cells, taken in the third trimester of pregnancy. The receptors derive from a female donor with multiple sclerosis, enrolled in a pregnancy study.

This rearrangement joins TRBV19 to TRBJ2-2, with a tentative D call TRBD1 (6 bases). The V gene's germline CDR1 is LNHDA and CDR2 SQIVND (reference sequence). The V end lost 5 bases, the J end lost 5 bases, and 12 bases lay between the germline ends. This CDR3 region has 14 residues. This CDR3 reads CASSGGTATGELFF. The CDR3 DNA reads TGTGCCAGTAGTGGGGGCACAGCAACCGGGGAGCTGTTTTTT.

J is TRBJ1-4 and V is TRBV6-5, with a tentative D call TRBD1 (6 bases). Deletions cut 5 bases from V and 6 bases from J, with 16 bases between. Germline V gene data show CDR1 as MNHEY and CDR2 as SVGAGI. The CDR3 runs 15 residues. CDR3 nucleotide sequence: TGTGCCAGCAGTGGGAACAGGAAGGGGGATGAAAAACTGTTTTTT. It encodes CASSGNRKGDEKLFF.

The CDR3 DNA follows: TGCGCCAGCAGTGAGTCCCACGGTAGCCCAAACGCCTACGAGCAGTACTTC. It is translated as CASSESHGSPNAYEQYF. V and J are TRBV10-2 and TRBJ2-7; the D is unclear. Germline assignment: CDR1 WSHSY and CDR2 SAAADI. Trimming stripped 0 bases from V and 2 bases from J, with 17 bases between. This CDR3 is built from 17 residues.

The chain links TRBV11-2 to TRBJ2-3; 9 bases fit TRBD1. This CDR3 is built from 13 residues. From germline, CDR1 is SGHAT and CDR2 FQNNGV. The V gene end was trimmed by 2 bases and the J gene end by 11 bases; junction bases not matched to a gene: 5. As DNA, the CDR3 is TGTGCCAGCAGCTTATCTGACAGGGGGTTGCAGTATTTT. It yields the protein CASSLSDRGLQYF.

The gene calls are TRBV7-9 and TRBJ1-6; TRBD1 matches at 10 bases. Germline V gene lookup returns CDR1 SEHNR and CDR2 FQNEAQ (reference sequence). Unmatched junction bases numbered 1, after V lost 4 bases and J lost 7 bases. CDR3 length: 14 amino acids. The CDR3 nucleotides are TGTGCCAGCAGCTCGGGACAGGGGAATTCACCCCTCCACTTT. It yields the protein CASSSGQGNSPLHF.

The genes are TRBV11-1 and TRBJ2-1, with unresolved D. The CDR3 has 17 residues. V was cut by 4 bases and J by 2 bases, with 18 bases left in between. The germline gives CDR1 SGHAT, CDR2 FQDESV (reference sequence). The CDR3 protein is CASSSIAIPTTYNEQFF. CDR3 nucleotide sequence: TGTGCCAGCAGCTCGATAGCCATCCCTACTACCTACAATGAGCAGTTCTTC.

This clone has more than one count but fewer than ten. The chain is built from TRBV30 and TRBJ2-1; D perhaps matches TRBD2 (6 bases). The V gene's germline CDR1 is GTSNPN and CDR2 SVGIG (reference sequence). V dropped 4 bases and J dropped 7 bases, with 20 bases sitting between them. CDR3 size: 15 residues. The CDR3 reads CAWNPPLRDSNEQFF. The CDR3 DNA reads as TGTGCCTGGAATCCACCTTTGAGGGACTCAAATGAGCAGTTCTTC.

In nucleotides, the CDR3 is TGCGCCAGAGAACCCGGTGCGACAGGGGGGGGACTGTATAATTCACCCCTCCACTTT. Translated: CAREPGATGGGLYNSPLHF. The chain recombines TRBV10-2 with TRBJ1-6, with TRBD1 identical over 9 bases. The CDR3 extends over 19 amino acids. The germline V gene encodes CDR1 WSHSY and CDR2 SAAADI. V was pared by 9 bases and J by 4 bases, with 19 bases of the junction left unmatched.

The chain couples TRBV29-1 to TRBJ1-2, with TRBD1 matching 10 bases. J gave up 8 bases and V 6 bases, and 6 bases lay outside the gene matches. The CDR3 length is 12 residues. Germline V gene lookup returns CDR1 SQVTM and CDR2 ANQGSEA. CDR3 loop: CSVPDRGRGYTF. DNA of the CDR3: TGCAGCGTCCCCGACAGGGGGCGAGGCTACACCTTC.

CDR3 sequence (DNA): TGTGCCAGCAGCTTAACGGGAGCGACCCAAGAGACCCAGTACTTC. Translating it yields CASSLTGATQETQYF. This chain connects TRBV7-6 to TRBJ2-5; TRBD2 is a possible D gene (6 bases). CDR1 is SGHVS, CDR2 FNYEAQ, per germline. The CDR3 has 15 residues. The germline V and J ends were trimmed by 2 bases and 1 base, with 11 bases remaining between them.